The 3 T cell receptor beta chains listed next were all sequenced from one sample in a study of blood T cell repertoires in COVID-19. Sequencing was performed with immunoSEQ multiplex PCR; in TCRdb, only in-frame clones are kept and a portion is missing. The data contain 350,000 to 500,000 clones, roughly 90% of them singletons. The sample was peripheral blood. The receptors were sampled from a man aged 18 to 29 with COVID-19, enrolled during active disease.

The rearrangement uses TRBV13 and TRBJ2-7; TRBD2 aligns across 12 bases. Losses at the gene ends were 6 bases for V and 0 bases for J; bases not matched to a gene: 3. Germline-derived CDR1 and CDR2 are PRHDT and FYEKMQ (reference sequence). This CDR3 is built from 15 residues. CDR3 DNA sequence: TGTGCCAGCAGTTCGGGACTAGCGGGCTCCTACGAGCAGTACTTC. Residues: CASSSGLAGSYEQYF.

This clone was counted a single time. This sequence joins TRBV6-4 and TRBJ2-7, with D possibly matching TRBD1 (5 bases). CDR1 and CDR2 (germline): MRHNA, SNTAGT. The V end was cut by 4 bases, the J end by 3 bases, with 10 bases between. CDR3 length: 13 residues. The CDR3 is CASSVAQGYEQYF. In DNA, the CDR3 is TGTGCCAGCAGTGTCGCTCAGGGCTACGAGCAGTACTTC.

About this clone itself: The DNA is left out, because the CDR3 cannot be placed on it with certainty; the CDR3 is given as TCRdb lists it. The chain couples TRBV24-1 to TRBJ2-2; the table names TRBD1, a call not compared with the DNA. CDR1 and CDR2 (germline): KGHDR, SFDVKD. A total of 15 residues make up the CDR3, ends included. The CDR3 here is CATSVPGSTSGELFF.